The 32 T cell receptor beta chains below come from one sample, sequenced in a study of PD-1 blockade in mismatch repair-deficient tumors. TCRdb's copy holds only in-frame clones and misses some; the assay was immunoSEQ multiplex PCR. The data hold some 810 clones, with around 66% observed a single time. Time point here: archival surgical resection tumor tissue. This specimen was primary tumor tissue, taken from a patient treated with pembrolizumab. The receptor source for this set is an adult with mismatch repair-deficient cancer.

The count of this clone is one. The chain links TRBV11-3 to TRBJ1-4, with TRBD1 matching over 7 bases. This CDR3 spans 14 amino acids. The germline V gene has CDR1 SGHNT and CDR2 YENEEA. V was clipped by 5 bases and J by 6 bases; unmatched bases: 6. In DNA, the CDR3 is TGTGCCAGCAGCCCAGGGGGTAGACATGAAAAACTGTTTTTT. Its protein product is CASSPGGRHEKLFF.

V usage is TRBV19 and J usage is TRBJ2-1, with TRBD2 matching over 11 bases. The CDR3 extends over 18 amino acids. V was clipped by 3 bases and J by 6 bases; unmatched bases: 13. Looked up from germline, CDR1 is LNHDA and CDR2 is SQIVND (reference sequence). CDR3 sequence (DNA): TGTGCCAGTAGTATGATCATATCGATAGCGGGAGGGACCAATGAGCAGTTCTTC. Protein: CASSMIISIAGGTNEQFF.

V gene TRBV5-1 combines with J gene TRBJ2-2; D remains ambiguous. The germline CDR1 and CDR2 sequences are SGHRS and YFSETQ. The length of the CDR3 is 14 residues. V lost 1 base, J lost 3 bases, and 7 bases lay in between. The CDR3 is CASSLFDYTGELFF. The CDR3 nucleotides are TGCGCCAGCAGCTTGTTCGACTACACCGGGGAGCTGTTTTTT. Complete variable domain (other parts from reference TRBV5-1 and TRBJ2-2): KAGVTQTPRYLIKTRGQQVTLSCSPISGHRSVSWYQQTPGQGLQFLFEYFSETQRNKGNFPGRFSGRQFSNSRSEMNVSTLELGDSALYLCASSLFDYTGELFFGEGSRLTVL.

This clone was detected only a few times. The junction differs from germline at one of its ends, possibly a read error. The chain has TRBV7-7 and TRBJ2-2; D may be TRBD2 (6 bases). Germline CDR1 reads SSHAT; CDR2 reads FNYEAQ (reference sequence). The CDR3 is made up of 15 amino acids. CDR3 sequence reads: CASSPSYGGTGELFF. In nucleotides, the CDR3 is TGTGCTAGCAGCCCCAGTTACGGGGGCACCGGGGAGCTGTTTTTT.

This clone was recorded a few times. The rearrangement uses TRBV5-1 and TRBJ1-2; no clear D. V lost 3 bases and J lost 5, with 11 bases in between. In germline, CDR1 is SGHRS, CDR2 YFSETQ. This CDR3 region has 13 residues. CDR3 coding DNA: TGCGCCAGCAGCTGGGCCCCGGTATATGGCTACACCTTC. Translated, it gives CASSWAPVYGYTF.

CDR3 protein: CASSLESGIGTGELFF. The CDR3 DNA sequence: TGTGCCAGCAGTTTAGAATCGGGAATCGGCACCGGGGAGCTGTTTTTT. The chain uses TRBV27 and TRBJ2-2; possibly TRBD2 for D (5 bases). The CDR3 covers 16 residues. V lost 2 bases, J lost 4 bases, and 14 bases lay in between. The V gene's germline CDR1 is MNHEY and CDR2 SMNVEV (reference sequence).

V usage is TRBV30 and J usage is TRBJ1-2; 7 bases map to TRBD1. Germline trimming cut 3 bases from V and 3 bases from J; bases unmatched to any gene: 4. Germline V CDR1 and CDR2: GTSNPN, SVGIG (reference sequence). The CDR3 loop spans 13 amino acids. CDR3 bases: TGTGCCTGGAGGGAGGGACAGTACTATGGCTACACCTTC. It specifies CAWREGQYYGYTF.

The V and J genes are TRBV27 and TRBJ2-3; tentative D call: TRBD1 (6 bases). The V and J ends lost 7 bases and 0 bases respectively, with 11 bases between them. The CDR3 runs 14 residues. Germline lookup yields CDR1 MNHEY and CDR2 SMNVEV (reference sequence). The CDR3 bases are TGTGCCAGCAAAAGGCAGGGGAGCACAGATACGCAGTATTTT. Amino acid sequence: CASKRQGSTDTQYF.

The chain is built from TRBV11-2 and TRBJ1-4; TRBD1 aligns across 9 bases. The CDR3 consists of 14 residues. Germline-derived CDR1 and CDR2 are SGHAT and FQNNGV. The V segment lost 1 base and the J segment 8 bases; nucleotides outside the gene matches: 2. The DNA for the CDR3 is TGTGCCAGCAGCTTAGCAACAGGGGGCGAAAAACTGTTTTTT. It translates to CASSLATGGEKLFF.

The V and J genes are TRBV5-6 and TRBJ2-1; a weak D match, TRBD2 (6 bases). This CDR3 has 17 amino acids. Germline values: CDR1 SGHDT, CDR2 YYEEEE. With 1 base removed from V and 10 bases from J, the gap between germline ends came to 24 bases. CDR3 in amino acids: CASSLIAGSRGRLEQFF. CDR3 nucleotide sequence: TGTGCCAGCAGCTTGATCGCGGGGAGTCGGGGACGTTTGGAGCAGTTCTTC.

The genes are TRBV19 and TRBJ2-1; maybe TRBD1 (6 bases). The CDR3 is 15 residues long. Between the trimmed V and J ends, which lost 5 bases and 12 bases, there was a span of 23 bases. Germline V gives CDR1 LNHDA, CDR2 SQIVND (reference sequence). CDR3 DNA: TGTGCCAGTAGTCTCCTGACCCCAGAGGGGGAACGGCAGTTCTTC. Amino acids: CASSLLTPEGERQFF.

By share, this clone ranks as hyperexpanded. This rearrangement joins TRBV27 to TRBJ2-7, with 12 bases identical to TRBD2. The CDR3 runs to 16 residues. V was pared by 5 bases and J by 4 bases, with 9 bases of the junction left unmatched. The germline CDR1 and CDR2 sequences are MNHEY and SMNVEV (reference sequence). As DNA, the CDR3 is TGTGCCAGCAGTCCTAGCGGGAGGGGCTTAAGATACGAGCAGTACTTC. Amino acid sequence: CASSPSGRGLRYEQYF.

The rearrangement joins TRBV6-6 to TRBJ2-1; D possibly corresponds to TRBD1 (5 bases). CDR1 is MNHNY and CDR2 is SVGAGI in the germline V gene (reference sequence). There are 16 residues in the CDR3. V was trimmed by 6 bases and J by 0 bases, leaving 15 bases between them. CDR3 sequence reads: CASRETVALSYNEQFF. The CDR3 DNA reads TGTGCCAGCAGGGAGACAGTGGCCCTCTCCTACAATGAGCAGTTCTTC.

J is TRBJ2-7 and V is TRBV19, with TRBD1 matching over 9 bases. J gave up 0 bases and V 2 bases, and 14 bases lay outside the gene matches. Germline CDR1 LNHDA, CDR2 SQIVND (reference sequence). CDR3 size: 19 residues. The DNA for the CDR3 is TGTGCCAGTAGTATAAGGGCATTTGGACAGGGGACATCCTCCTACGAGCAGTACTTC. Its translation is CASSIRAFGQGTSSYEQYF.

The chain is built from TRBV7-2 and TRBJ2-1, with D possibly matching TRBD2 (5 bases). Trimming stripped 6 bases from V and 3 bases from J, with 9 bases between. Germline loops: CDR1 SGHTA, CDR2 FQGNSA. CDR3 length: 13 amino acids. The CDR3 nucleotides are TGTGCCAGCAGTACGGGGTACTACAATGAGCAGTTCTTC. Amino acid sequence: CASSTGYYNEQFF.

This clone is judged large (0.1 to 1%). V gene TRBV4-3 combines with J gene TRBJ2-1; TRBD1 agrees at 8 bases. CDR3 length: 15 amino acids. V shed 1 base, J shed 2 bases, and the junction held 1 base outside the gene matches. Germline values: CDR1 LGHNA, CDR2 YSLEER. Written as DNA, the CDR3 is TGCGCCAGCAGCCAAGGGACAGGGACCTACAATGAGCAGTTCTTC. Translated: CASSQGTGTYNEQFF.

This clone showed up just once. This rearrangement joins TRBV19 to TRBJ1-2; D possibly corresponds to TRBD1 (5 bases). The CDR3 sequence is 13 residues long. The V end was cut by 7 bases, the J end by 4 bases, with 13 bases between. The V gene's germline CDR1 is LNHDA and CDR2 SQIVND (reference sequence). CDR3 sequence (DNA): TGTGCCAGTACCCTGCGGGGGACCTATGGCTACACCTTC. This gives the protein CASTLRGTYGYTF. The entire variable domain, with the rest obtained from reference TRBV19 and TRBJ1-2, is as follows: DGGITQSPKYLFRKEGQNVTLSCEQNLNHDAMYWYRQDPGQGLRLIYYSQIVNDFQKGDIAEGYSVSREKKESFPLTVTSAQKNPTAFYLCASTLRGTYGYTFGSGTRLTVV.

The CDR3 bases are TGTGCCAGCAGTGCCGAGGCATTGGAGGAAAAACTGTTTTTT. Translated, it gives CASSAEALEEKLFF. The V call is TRBV2, the J call TRBJ1-4; D is undetermined. V dropped 4 bases and J dropped 8 bases, with 14 bases sitting between them. Per germline, CDR1 SNHLY and CDR2 FYNNEI. The CDR3 runs to 14 residues.

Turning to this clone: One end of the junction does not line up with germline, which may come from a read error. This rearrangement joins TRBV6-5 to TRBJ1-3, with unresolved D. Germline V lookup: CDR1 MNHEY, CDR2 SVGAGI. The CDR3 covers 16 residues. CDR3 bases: TGTGCCAGCAGTTACTTTTTGTCTAGCTCTGAAAACACCATATATTTT. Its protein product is CASSYFLSSSENTIYF.

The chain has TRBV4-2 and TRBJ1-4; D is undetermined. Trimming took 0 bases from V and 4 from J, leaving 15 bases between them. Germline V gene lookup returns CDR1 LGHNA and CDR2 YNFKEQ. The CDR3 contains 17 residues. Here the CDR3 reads CASSQDNTRSNNEKLFF. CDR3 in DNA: TGTGCCAGCAGCCAAGATAACACCCGATCGAATAATGAAAAACTGTTTTTT.

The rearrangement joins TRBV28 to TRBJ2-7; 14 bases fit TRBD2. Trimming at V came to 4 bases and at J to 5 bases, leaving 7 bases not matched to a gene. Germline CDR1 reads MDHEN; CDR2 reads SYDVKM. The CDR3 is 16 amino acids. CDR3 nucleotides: TGTGCCAGCAGTTGGGGACTAGCGGGAGTCGGCGACGAGCAGTACTTC. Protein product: CASSWGLAGVGDEQYF.

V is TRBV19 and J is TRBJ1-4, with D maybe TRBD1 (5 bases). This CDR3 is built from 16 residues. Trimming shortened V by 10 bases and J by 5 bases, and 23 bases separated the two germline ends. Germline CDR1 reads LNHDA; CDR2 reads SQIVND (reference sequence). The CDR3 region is CATLPSAGQPNEKLFF. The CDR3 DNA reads TGTGCCACCCTCCCCTCGGCGGGGCAGCCCAATGAAAAACTGTTTTTT.

CDR3 protein: CASSLGLAGGRTDTQYF. The CDR3 DNA reads as TGCGCCAGCAGCTTGGGACTAGCGGGAGGGCGCACAGATACGCAGTATTTT. The chain has TRBV5-1 and TRBJ2-3; 14 positions agree with TRBD2. Looked up from germline, CDR1 is SGHRS and CDR2 is YFSETQ. Losses at the gene ends were 0 bases for V and 1 base for J; bases not matched to a gene: 1. This CDR3 contains 17 residues.

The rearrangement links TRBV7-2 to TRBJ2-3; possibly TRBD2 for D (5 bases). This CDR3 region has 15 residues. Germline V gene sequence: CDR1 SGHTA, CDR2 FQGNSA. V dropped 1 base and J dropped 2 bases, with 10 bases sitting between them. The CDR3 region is CASSLDGLFTDTQYF. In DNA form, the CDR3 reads TGTGCCAGCAGCTTAGACGGACTCTTCACAGATACGCAGTATTTT.

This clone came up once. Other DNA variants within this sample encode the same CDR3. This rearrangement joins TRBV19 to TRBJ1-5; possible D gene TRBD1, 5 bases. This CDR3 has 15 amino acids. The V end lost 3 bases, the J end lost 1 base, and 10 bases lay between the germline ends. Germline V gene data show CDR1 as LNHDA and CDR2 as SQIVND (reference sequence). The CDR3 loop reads CASSIGDSSNQPQHF. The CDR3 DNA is TGTGCCAGTAGTATTGGAGACAGCAGCAATCAGCCCCAGCATTTT. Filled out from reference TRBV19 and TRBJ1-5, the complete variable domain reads DGGITQSPKYLFRKEGQNVTLSCEQNLNHDAMYWYRQDPGQGLRLIYYSQIVNDFQKGDIAEGYSVSREKKESFPLTVTSAQKNPTAFYLCASSIGDSSNQPQHFGDGTRLSIL.

CDR3 sequence reads: CASSLRTGSTEKLFF. The CDR3 DNA is TGTGCCAGCAGCTTAAGGACAGGGAGTACTGAAAAACTGTTTTTT. The genes are TRBV7-6 and TRBJ1-4; 8 bases align to TRBD1. Looked up from germline, CDR1 is SGHVS and CDR2 is FNYEAQ. V was pared by 2 bases and J by 7 bases, with 6 bases of the junction left unmatched. This CDR3 is built from 15 residues.

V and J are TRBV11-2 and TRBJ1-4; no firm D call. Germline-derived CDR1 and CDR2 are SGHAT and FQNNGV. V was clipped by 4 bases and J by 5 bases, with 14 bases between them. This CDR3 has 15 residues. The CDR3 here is CASSSNGQINEKLFF. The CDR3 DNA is TGTGCCAGCAGCTCAAACGGGCAGATCAATGAAAAACTGTTTTTT.

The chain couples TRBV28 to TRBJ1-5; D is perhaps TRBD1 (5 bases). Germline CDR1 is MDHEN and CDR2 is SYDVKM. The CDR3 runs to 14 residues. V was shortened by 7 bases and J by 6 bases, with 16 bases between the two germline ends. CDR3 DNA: TGTGCCAGCAACGGACAAGGGCCTAGTCAGCCCCAGCATTTT. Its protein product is CASNGQGPSQPQHF.

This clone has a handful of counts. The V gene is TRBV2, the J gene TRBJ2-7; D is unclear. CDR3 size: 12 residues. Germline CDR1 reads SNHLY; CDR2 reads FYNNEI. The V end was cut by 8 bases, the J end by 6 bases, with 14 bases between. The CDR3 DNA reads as TGTGCCAGCGGGATTACGCCTCTCGAGCAGTACTTC. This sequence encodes CASGITPLEQYF.

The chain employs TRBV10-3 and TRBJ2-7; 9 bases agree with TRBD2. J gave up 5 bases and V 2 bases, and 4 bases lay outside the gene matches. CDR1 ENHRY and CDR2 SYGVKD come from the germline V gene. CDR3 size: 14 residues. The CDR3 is CAISERGGGDEQYF. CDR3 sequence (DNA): TGTGCCATCAGTGAGCGCGGGGGGGGCGACGAGCAGTACTTC.

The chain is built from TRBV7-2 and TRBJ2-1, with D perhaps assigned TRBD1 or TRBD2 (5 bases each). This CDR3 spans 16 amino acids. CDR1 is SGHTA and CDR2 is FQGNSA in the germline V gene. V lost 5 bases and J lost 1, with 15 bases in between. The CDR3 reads CASSPAGTASYNEQFF. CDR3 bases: TGTGCCAGCAGCCCCGCCGGGACCGCGTCCTACAATGAGCAGTTCTTC.

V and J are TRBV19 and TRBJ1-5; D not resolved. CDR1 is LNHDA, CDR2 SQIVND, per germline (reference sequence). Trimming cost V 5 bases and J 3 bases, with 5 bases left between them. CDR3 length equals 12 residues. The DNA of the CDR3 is TGTGCCAGTAGTCCGGACAATCAGCCCCAGCATTTT. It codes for CASSPDNQPQHF. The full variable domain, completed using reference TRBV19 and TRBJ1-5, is DGGITQSPKYLFRKEGQNVTLSCEQNLNHDAMYWYRQDPGQGLRLIYYSQIVNDFQKGDIAEGYSVSREKKESFPLTVTSAQKNPTAFYLCASSPDNQPQHFGDGTRLSIL.